The next 5 T cell receptor beta chains were all read from a single sample in a study of molecular identifiers for immune sequencing clone quantification. MiXCR was run by TCRdb on the PCR reads, yielding one entry per CDR3 protein. The sample records over 600,000 distinct CDR3 sequences, around 20% being singletons. The material sequenced was naive CD8+ T cells from blood, with Jurkat cell RNA spiked in. Subset of the sample: FACS-sorted CD8+CD4-CCR7+CD45RA+ naive T cells. These receptors were collected from a human donor in good health. Some libraries in this study had Jurkat cell RNA spiked in.

This clonotype was seen ten or more times. CDR3 coding DNA: TGTGCCAGCAGCCAAGATACGGGGTTCGAAAAACTGTTTTTT. Encoded protein: CASSQDTGFEKLFF. This chain uses TRBV14 with TRBJ1-4; D call uncertain. Germline V gene lookup returns CDR1 SGHDN and CDR2 FVKESK. The germline V and J ends were trimmed by 0 bases and 8 bases, with 10 bases remaining between them. The length of the CDR3 is 14 residues.

This rearrangement joins TRBV4-3 to TRBJ2-5; possibly TRBD1 for D (6 bases). The CDR3 extends over 19 amino acids. V was pared by 1 base and J by 1 base, with 22 bases between. Germline-derived CDR1 and CDR2 are LGHNA and YSLEER. For the CDR3, the DNA is TGCGCCAGCAGCCAAGCAGTCCGTTCCTGGGACACCGCCCAAGAGACCCAGTACTTC. Its translation: CASSQAVRSWDTAQETQYF.

The V gene is TRBV2, the J gene TRBJ2-3; D possibly corresponds to TRBD1 (6 bases). The CDR3 length is 15 residues. V shed 7 bases and J shed 0 bases, with 14 bases lying between them. Germline V lookup: CDR1 SNHLY, CDR2 FYNNEI. The CDR3 loop is CASNSGATSTDTQYF. The CDR3 nucleotides read TGTGCCAGCAACTCAGGGGCGACTAGCACAGATACGCAGTATTTT.

This sequence joins TRBV7-9 and TRBJ2-7, with TRBD1 matching 9 bases. V was pared by 5 bases and J by 7 bases, with 12 bases of the junction left unmatched. The CDR3 loop spans 15 amino acids. CDR1 is SEHNR and CDR2 is FQNEAQ in the germline V gene (reference sequence). Here the CDR3 DNA reads TGTGCCAGCAGCCTAGGGACAGGGCGTTGGGAGGAGCAGTACTTC. Its translation is CASSLGTGRWEEQYF.

This clonotype has only one observation. A read error is possible here, since a much larger clone lies one base away. The V call is TRBV9, the J call TRBJ2-5; D is uncertain. Germline values: CDR1 SGDLS, CDR2 YYNGEE. The CDR3 length is 12 residues. The CDR3 here is CAGSASQETQYF. The DNA of the CDR3 is TGTGCCGGCAGCGCCAGCCAAGAGACCCAGTACTTC.